A selection of T cell receptor beta chains follows, all from one sample in a study of shared clonotypes between healthy human individuals. Libraries were prepared by immunoSEQ multiplex PCR; TCRdb keeps only in-frame clonotypes and omits some of them. The sample yields some 580,000 clones, roughly 98% seen once. What was sequenced was naive CD8+ T cells sorted from blood. These receptors all come from a man aged 30-40 years in good health. The CDR3 runs from the conserved cysteine through the conserved F or W. A D gene is named only where the DNA matches it firmly. Rows give clone size only sometimes, using once, few, many, or a class for an expanded clone.

TRBJ2-7 | TRBD1 | TRBV10-3 | - | CAISDGGTGDEQYF | TGTGCCATCAGTGATGGTGGGACAGGGGACGAGCAGTACTTC
TRBJ2-2 | TRBD1 | TRBV14 | - | CASSWTGNTGELFF | TGTGCCAGCAGCTGGACAGGGAACACCGGGGAGCTGTTTTTT
TRBJ1-5 | - | TRBV2 | once | CASSDAQGLQPQHF | TGTGCCAGCAGTGATGCTCAGGGATTGCAGCCCCAGCATTTT
TRBJ1-2 | TRBD1 | TRBV11-2 | - | CASTVGRTGHYGYTF | TGTGCCAGCACTGTGGGAAGGACAGGTCACTATGGCTACACCTTC
TRBJ1-1 | - | TRBV28 | - | CASTKGGSSTEAFF | TGTGCCAGCACTAAGGGGGGGAGCAGCACTGAAGCTTTCTTT
TRBJ2-7 | - | TRBV11-2 | - | CASGPRHYEQYF | TGTGCCAGCGGCCCTAGGCATTACGAGCAGTACTTC
TRBJ1-5 | - | TRBV27 | - | CASSSGLMRSQPQHF | TGTGCCAGCAGTTCAGGGTTGATGCGCAGTCAGCCCCAGCATTTT
TRBJ1-5 | - | TRBV7-7 | - | CASSLAPNTGEYQPQHF | TGTGCTAGCAGCTTAGCACCCAATACTGGAGAGTATCAGCCCCAGCATTTT
TRBJ2-1 | TRBD2 | TRBV11-2 | - | CASSLGVVSGRGGYNEQFF | TGTGCCAGCAGCTTAGGGGTGGTTAGCGGGAGAGGAGGGTACAATGAGCAGTTCTTC
TRBJ1-2 | - | TRBV2 | - | CATAGTHNGYTF | TGTGCCACCGCCGGGACACATAACGGCTACACCTTC
TRBJ2-7 | TRBD2 | TRBV4-1 | - | CASSQATSTYEQYF | TGCGCCAGCAGCCAGGCGACTAGCACCTACGAGCAGTACTTC
TRBJ2-1 | TRBD2 | TRBV29-1 | - | CSVVGLASSSYNEQFF | TGCAGCGTCGTCGGACTAGCGAGTAGCTCCTACAATGAGCAGTTCTTC
TRBJ2-3 | TRBD1 | TRBV5-1 | - | CASRQDRGLADTQYF | TGCGCCAGCAGACAGGACAGGGGGCTTGCAGATACGCAGTATTTT
TRBJ2-5 | - | TRBV29-1 | - | CSVEDLGSSQYF | TGCAGCGTTGAAGATCTTGGCAGCTCCCAGTACTTC
TRBJ1-2 | TRBD1 | TRBV6-9 | - | CASSYSTTTGDYGYTF | TGTGCCAGCAGTTATTCCACCACGACAGGGGACTATGGCTACACCTTC
TRBJ2-1 | - | TRBV19 | - | CASTLGDEQFF | TGTGCCAGTACTCTGGGCGATGAGCAGTTCTTC
TRBJ2-7 | TRBD2 | TRBV7-6 | - | CASSSNLAGGSYEQYF | TGTGCCAGCAGCTCGAATCTAGCGGGAGGATCCTACGAGCAGTACTTC
TRBJ2-7 | - | TRBV6-1 | - | CASSEGQRYEQYF | TGTGCCAGCAGTGAAGGACAGCGCTACGAGCAGTACTTC
TRBJ1-1 | - | TRBV14 | - | CASSQEGGLNTEAFF | TGTGCCAGCAGCCAAGAGGGGGGTTTGAACACTGAAGCTTTCTTT
TRBJ2-1 | - | TRBV7-3 | - | CASSLSGPSSYNEQFF | TGTGCCAGCAGCTTAAGCGGGCCCAGCTCCTACAATGAGCAGTTCTTC
TRBJ2-3 | - | TRBV28 | - | CASSFLAASSTDTQYF | TGTGCCAGCAGTTTTTTAGCGGCCTCTAGCACAGATACGCAGTATTTT
TRBJ2-1 | TRBD2 | TRBV5-6 | - | CASSPDLAGLYNEQFF | TGTGCCAGCAGCCCTGACTTAGCGGGTTTATACAATGAGCAGTTCTTC
TRBJ2-1 | - | TRBV9 | - | CASSPSSGGSSYNEQFF | TGTGCCAGCAGCCCGTCTTCGGGCGGTTCTTCCTACAATGAGCAGTTCTTC
TRBJ1-4 | TRBD1 | TRBV4-3 | - | CASSQITGTVGEKLFF | TGCGCCAGCAGCCAAATTACCGGGACAGTCGGCGAAAAACTGTTTTTT
TRBJ2-3 | TRBD1 | TRBV14 | - | CASSQPGQGVDTQYF | TGTGCCAGCAGCCAACCGGGACAGGGAGTGGATACGCAGTATTTT
TRBJ2-3 | - | TRBV28 | - | CASSLPGRRDTQYF | TGTGCCAGCAGTTTGCCGGGACGAAGAGATACGCAGTATTTT
TRBJ1-4 | TRBD1 | TRBV7-9 | - | CASSLGGQGANEKLFF | TGTGCCAGCAGCTTAGGGGGACAGGGCGCTAATGAAAAACTGTTTTTT
TRBJ2-7 | TRBD1 | TRBV10-3 | - | CAISPDRGYEQYF | TGTGCCATCAGTCCCGACAGGGGGTACGAGCAGTACTTC